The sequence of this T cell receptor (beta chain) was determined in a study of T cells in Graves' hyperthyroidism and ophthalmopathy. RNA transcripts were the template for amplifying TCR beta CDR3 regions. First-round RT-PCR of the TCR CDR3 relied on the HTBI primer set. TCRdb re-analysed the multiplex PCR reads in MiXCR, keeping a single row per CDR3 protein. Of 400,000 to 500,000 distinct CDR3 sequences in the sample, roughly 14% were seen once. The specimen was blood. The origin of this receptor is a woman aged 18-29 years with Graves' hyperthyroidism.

The CDR3 reads CASSLSQGLVNTEAFF. In nucleotides, the CDR3 is TGTGCCAGCAGCTTAAGCCAGGGGCTCGTGAACACTGAAGCTTTCTTT. V gene TRBV7-2 combines with J gene TRBJ1-1; possible D gene TRBD1, 6 bases. Trimming removed 2 bases from V and 0 bases from J, with 13 bases in between. Germline V gives CDR1 SGHTA, CDR2 FQGNSA. The CDR3 has 16 amino acids.